This TCR beta chain originates from a study of OX40 agonist ivuxolimab in advanced cancers. Broader study findings: CD8+ T cells were the subset that, on average, had more expanded clones than CD4+. Not determined was the antigen specificity of the expanded peripheral T cells.

A remark on this clone: Its specificity is unknown.

Clones were sequenced by immunoSEQ multiplex PCR, and TCRdb holds only the in-frame ones, with some missing. This sample has 90,000 to 100,000 clones, with 75% to 90% found just once. Germline-derived CDR1 and CDR2 are SGHTA and FQGTGA. V lost 4 bases to trimming and J lost 3 bases, with 9 bases between them. The CDR3 loop spans 13 amino acids. Anyone with autoimmune disease history or systemic immunosuppression was excluded. Blood sampling was done at baseline, cycle 4 day 1, and cycle 7 day 1. The receptor was derived from an adult with an advanced solid tumor such as melanoma, head and neck, liver or kidney cancer. The sample here was CD4+ or CD8+ T cells sorted from blood, taken in a trial of the OX40 agonist ivuxolimab. This sequence joins TRBV7-3 and TRBJ2-5; D is possibly TRBD1 or TRBD2 (5 bases each). The CDR3 DNA sequence: TGTGCCAGCAGCTCGGGACCTGAAGAGACCCAGTACTTC. Translation: CASSSGPEETQYF.